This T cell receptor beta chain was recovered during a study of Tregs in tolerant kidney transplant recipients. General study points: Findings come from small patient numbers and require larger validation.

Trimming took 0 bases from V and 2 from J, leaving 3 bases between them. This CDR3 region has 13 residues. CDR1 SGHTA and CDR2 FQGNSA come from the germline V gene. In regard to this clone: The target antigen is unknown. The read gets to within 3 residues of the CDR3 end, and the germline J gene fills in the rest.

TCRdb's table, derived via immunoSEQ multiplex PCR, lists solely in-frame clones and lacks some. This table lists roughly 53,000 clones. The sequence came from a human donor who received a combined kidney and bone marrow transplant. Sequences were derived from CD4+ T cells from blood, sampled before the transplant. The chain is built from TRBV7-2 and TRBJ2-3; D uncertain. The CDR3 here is CASSLAFTDTQYF. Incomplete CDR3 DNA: TGTGCCAGCAGCTTAGCCTTCACAGATACG.